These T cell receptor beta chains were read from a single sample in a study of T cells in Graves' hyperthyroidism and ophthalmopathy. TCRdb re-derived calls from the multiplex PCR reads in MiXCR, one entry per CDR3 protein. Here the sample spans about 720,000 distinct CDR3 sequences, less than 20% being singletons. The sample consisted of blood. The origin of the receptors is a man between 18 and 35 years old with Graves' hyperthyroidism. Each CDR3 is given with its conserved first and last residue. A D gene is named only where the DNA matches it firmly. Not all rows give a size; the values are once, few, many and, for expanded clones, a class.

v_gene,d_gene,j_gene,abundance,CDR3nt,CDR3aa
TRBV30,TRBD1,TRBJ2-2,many,TGTGCCTGGAGCGGGTTCGGGACAGGGACCGGGGAGCTGTTTTTT,CAWSGFGTGTGELFF
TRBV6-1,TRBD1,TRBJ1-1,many,TGTGCCAGCAGTGAGTACCTGACAGGGGACCCTGAAGCTTTCTTT,CASSEYLTGDPEAFF
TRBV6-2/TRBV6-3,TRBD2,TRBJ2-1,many,TGTGCCAGCAGTTACCCCCTGAGCGGGAGGGGGAACAATGAGCAGTTCTTC,CASSYPLSGRGNNEQFF
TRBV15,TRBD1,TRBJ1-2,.,TGTGCCACCAGCAGAGATTCAGGGGGGCTGTATGGCTACACCTTC,CATSRDSGGLYGYTF
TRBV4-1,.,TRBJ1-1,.,TGCGCCAGCAGCCTCCCGAGGGTGGGGCCGATGAACACTGAAGCTTTCTTT,CASSLPRVGPMNTEAFF
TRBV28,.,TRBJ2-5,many,TGTGCCAGCAAAAGTGAATACCCAACCGAAGAGACCCAGTACTTC,CASKSEYPTEETQYF
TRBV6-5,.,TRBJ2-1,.,TGTGCCAGCAGTTACTCTTCGGCCGGAGAGCAGTTCTTC,CASSYSSAGEQFF
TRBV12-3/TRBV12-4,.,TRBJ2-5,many,TGTGCCAGCACCCGCACGGGAGAAGAGACCCAGTACTTC,CASTRTGEETQYF
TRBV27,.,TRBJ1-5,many,TGTGCCAGCAGTTTATCCCCAGATCAGCCCCAGCATTTT,CASSLSPDQPQHF
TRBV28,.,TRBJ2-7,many,TGTGCCAGCTTACACCCTGCCACCTACGAGCAGTACTTC,CASLHPATYEQYF
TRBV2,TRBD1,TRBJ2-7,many,TGTGCCAGCACAGGGGGCGGCTACGAGCAGTACTTC,CASTGGGYEQYF
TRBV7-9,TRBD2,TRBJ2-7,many,TGTGCCAGCAGCCAAACTAGCGGGACTACCTACGAGCAGTACTTC,CASSQTSGTTYEQYF
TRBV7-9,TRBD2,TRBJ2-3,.,TGTGCCAGCAGCTTCGGGACTAGCGCCACAGATACGCAGTATTTT,CASSFGTSATDTQYF
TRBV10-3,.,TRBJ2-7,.,TGTGCCATCAGTGAGTCAGTAGGTTTCTCCTACGAGCAGTACTTC,CAISESVGFSYEQYF
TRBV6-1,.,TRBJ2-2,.,TGTGCCAGCAGCTGGCTCAACACCGGGGAGCTGTTTTTT,CASSWLNTGELFF
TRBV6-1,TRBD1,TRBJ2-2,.,TGTGCCAGCACCGTACACAGGGGTCTTACCGGGGAGCTGTTTTTT,CASTVHRGLTGELFF
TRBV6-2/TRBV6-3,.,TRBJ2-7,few,TGTGCCAGCAGCCCCTTCCTCGGCGGCGAGCAGTACTTC,CASSPFLGGEQYF
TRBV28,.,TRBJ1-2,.,TGTGCCAGCAGTTTATTAGGGGGGCTGTATGGCTACACCTTC,CASSLLGGLYGYTF
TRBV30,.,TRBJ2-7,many,TGTGCCTGGACGCGGGACAGCTTAATCTACGAGCAGTACTTC,CAWTRDSLIYEQYF
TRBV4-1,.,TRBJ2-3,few,TGCGCCAGCAGCCAAGAAACTAAAGCACGAGATACGCAGTATTTT,CASSQETKARDTQYF
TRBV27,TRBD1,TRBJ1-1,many,TGTGCCAGCAGCAGACGACAGGGGATGAACACTGAAGCTTTCTTT,CASSRRQGMNTEAFF
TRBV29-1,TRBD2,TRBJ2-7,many,TGCAGCGCACTAGCGGGAGTATCCTACGAGCAGTACTTC,CSALAGVSYEQYF
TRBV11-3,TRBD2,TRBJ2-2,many,TGTGCCAGCACGGGACTAGCGGGAGGGTCGAACACCGGGGAGCTGTTTTTT,CASTGLAGGSNTGELFF
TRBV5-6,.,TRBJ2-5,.,TGTGCCAGCAGCTCTGGGTCTAAAGAGACCCAGTACTTC,CASSSGSKETQYF
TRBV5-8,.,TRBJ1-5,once,TGTGCCAGCTATAACGAGGAGGGACATATGAGCAATCAGCCCCAGCATTTT,CASYNEEGHMSNQPQHF
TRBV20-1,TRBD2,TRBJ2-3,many,TGCAGTGCTAGACTAGCGGGCACAGATACGCAGTATTTT,CSARLAGTDTQYF
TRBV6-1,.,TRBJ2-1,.,TGTGCCAGCAGGCCCCCTGGGATAGTTAATGAGCAGTTCTTC,CASRPPGIVNEQFF
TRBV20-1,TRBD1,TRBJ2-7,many,TGCAGTGCTAGAAAGGGACAGGGTACCGCGTACGAGCAGTACTTC,CSARKGQGTAYEQYF
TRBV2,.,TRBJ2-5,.,TGTGCCAGCTGCCAAGGGGCTGGCAAAGAGACCCAGTACTTC,CASCQGAGKETQYF
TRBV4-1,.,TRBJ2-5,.,TGCGCCAGCAGCCAAAAACGGATAGCCGTCGCGCAAGAGACCCAGTACTTC,CASSQKRIAVAQETQYF
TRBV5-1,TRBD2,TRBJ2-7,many,TGCGCCAGCAGTGGTTCTAGCGGAGGCTACGAGCAGTACTTC,CASSGSSGGYEQYF
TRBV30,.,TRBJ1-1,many,TGTGCCTGGATACGACGGCAGGGCTCGACTGAAGCTTTCTTT,CAWIRRQGSTEAFF
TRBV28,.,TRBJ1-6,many,TGTGCCAGCGGAACAAAGAGGTCACCCCTCCACTTT,CASGTKRSPLHF
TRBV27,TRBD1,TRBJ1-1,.,TGTGCCAGCAGTTTAAATCCAGGGGGCGCGAACACTGAAGCTTTCTTT,CASSLNPGGANTEAFF
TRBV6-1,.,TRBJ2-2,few,TGTGCCAGCACCCCCCGGGACCCGAGGGCCGGGGAGCTGTTTTTT,CASTPRDPRAGELFF
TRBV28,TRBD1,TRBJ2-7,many,TGTGCCAGCAGTTCGAGGACAGGGACCTACGAGCAGTACTTC,CASSSRTGTYEQYF
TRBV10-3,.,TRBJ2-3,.,TGTGCCATCAGTGAGGACCCTAGCACAGATACGCAGTATTTT,CAISEDPSTDTQYF
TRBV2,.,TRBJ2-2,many,TGTGCCAGCAGCGTTGGATACACCGGGGAGCTGTTTTTT,CASSVGYTGELFF
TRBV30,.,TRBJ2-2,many,TGTGCCTGGACTCTAGGCAGCTATTACACCGGGGAGCTGTTTTTT,CAWTLGSYYTGELFF
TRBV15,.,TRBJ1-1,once,TGTGCCACCAGCAGCGGGACCTCGAACACTGAAGCTTTCTTT,CATSSGTSNTEAFF
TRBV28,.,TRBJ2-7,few,TGTGCCAGCAGTTTGGGTGGGGGGGCCCTGGAGCAGTACTTC,CASSLGGGALEQYF
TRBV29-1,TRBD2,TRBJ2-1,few,TGCAGCGTTGAAGATCGTAGCGGGAGGGCCCGCAATGAGCAGTTCTTC,CSVEDRSGRARNEQFF
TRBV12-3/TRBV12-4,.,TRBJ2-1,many,TGTGCCAGCAGTGTGAGACCCAATGAGCAGTTCTTC,CASSVRPNEQFF
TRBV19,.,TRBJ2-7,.,TGTGCCAGTAGTAAAGAATATGGGGACTTATCCTACGAGCAGTACTTC,CASSKEYGDLSYEQYF
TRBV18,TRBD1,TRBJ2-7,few,TGTGCCAGCTCACGGCGACAGGGGGCCACTTCCTACGAGCAGTACTTC,CASSRRQGATSYEQYF
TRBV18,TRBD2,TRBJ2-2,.,TGTGCCAGCTCACCACCGGGACTAAACACCGGGGAGCTGTTTTTT,CASSPPGLNTGELFF
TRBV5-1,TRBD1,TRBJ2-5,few,TGCGCCAGCAGACCTCTGGGACAGACCCAAGAGACCCAGTACTTC,CASRPLGQTQETQYF
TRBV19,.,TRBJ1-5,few,TGTGCCAGTAGTATAGATGCTGCTGAGAGGGTGAGCAATCAGCCCCAGCATTTT,CASSIDAAERVSNQPQHF
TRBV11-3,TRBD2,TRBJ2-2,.,TGTGCCAGCAGCTCCGATAGCGGGAGGTTTACCGGGGAGCTGTTTTTT,CASSSDSGRFTGELFF
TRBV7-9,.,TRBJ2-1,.,TGTGCCAGCAGCCGCCGCCCGGGGGATGAGCAGTTCTTC,CASSRRPGDEQFF
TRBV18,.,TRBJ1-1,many,TGTGCCAGCTCCGGACAGCAGAACACTGAAGCTTTCTTT,CASSGQQNTEAFF
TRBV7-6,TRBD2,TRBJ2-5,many,TGTGCCAGCAGCTTACGTCGGACTAGCGGGGGGGAGTACCAAGAGACCCAGTACTTC,CASSLRRTSGGEYQETQYF
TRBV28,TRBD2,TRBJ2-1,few,TGTGCCAGCAGTGCGATAAGCGGGAGGGGCAGAGATGAGCAGTTCTTC,CASSAISGRGRDEQFF
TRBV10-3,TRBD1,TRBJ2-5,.,TGTGCCACCCAACCAGGGGGAGAGACCCAGTACTTC,CATQPGGETQYF
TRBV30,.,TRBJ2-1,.,TGTGCCTGGATTCAAGGGCAGGGGTACAATGAGCAGTTCTTC,CAWIQGQGYNEQFF